This T cell receptor (beta chain) comes out of a study of siplizumab effects on memory and regulatory T cells. Germline trimming cut 1 base from V and 0 bases from J; bases unmatched to any gene: 5. Germline CDR1 SGHDT, CDR2 YYEEEE. This CDR3 region has 16 residues. TCRdb keeps only in-frame clones here, not all; method: immunoSEQ multiplex PCR. Of 100,000 or so clones listed, 94% are singletons. This TCR derives from a human donor in good health. The rearrangement uses TRBV5-6 and TRBJ2-7; 9 positions agree with TRBD2. The sequenced sample was Tregs sorted from blood. CDR3 bases: TGTGCCAGCAGCTTGAGAACTAGCGGGTTCTCCTACGAGCAGTACTTC. The encoded protein is CASSLRTSGFSYEQYF.